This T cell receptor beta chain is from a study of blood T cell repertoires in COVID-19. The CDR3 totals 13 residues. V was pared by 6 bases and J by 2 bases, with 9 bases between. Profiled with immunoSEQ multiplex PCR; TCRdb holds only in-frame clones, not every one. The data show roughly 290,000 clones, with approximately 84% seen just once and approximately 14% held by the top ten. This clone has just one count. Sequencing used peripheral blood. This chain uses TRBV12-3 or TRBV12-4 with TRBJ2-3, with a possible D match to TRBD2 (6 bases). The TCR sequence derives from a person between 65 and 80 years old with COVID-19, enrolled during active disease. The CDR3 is CASSGLLTDTQYF. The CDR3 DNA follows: TGTGCCAGCAGCGGACTACTCACAGATACGCAGTATTTT.